This passage covers 10 T cell receptor beta chains from one sample sequenced in a study of T-cell memory formation after mild COVID-19. TCRdb re-derived calls from the 5' RACE reads in MiXCR, one entry per CDR3 protein. Here the sample spans under 250,000 distinct CDR3 sequences, roughly 10% being singletons. Material: PBMCs or a T cell subset sorted from them (not recorded which). The receptors come from a man between 18 and 35 years old who had mild COVID-19 (a few samples of this study predate the infection). Cell type and time point are not known.

This clonotype has a handful of counts. Here the CDR3 DNA reads TGCGCCAGCAGCCAAGATCCTCGGGGGGCGCGCTATGGCTACACCTTC. This codes for CASSQDPRGARYGYTF. The V and J genes are TRBV4-1 and TRBJ1-2, with a possible D match to TRBD1 (6 bases). Germline V gives CDR1 MGHRA, CDR2 YSYEKL. The CDR3 sequence is 16 residues long. Trimming cost V 0 bases and J 4 bases, with 15 bases left between them.

The CDR3 DNA reads TGTGCCAGCAGCCCCCGACAGGGGTGGGAATATTTT. It encodes CASSPRQGWEYF. The genes are TRBV28 and TRBJ2-3; TRBD1 aligns across 8 bases. From germline, CDR1 is MDHEN and CDR2 SYDVKM. The CDR3 is made up of 12 amino acids. V trimming: 6 bases; J trimming: 15 bases; junction bases outside the gene matches: 11.

The chain links TRBV9 to TRBJ1-2; 11 bases are a match to TRBD1. Germline lookup yields CDR1 SGDLS and CDR2 YYNGEE. CDR3 length: 17 amino acids. With V trimmed by 1 base and J by 8 bases, 13 bases remained unmatched. The CDR3 sequence is CASSVSPTGTGGKGYTF. CDR3 sequence (DNA): TGTGCCAGCAGCGTATCTCCAACCGGGACAGGGGGAAAAGGCTACACCTTC.

This clonotype has more than one count but fewer than ten. The V and J genes are TRBV4-3 and TRBJ1-1; perhaps TRBD1 as D (5 bases). Per the germline V gene, CDR1 is LGHNA and CDR2 is YSLEER. Trimming shortened V by 7 bases and J by 3 bases, and 15 bases separated the two germline ends. This CDR3 is 14 amino acids long. The CDR3 sequence: CASKTVLGDTEAFF. The CDR3 DNA reads as TGCGCCAGCAAGACAGTTCTGGGGGACACTGAAGCTTTCTTT.

This clonotype was recorded a few times. J is TRBJ2-3 and V is TRBV3-1, with 9 bases matching TRBD2. The CDR3 loop spans 13 amino acids. J gave up 4 bases and V 9 bases, and 5 bases lay outside the gene matches. The V gene's germline CDR1 is LGHDT and CDR2 YNNKEL (reference sequence). CDR3 residues: CARPAGGADTQYF. CDR3 coding DNA: TGTGCCAGACCAGCGGGGGGAGCAGATACGCAGTATTTT.

In this sample, this clonotype turned up a few times. V usage is TRBV18 and J usage is TRBJ2-3, with unresolved D. V dropped 5 bases and J dropped 6 bases, with 21 bases sitting between them. This CDR3 is built from 16 residues. CDR1 is KGHSH and CDR2 is LQKENI in the germline V gene. CDR3: CASSKANQRAGDTQYF. CDR3 in DNA: TGTGCCAGCTCAAAGGCTAATCAGCGAGCCGGGGATACGCAGTATTTT.

The V and J genes are TRBV6-2 or TRBV6-3 and TRBJ2-1, with TRBD2 matching 8 bases. CDR3 length: 15 amino acids. The trim removed 5 bases at V and 7 bases at J, leaving 10 bases unmatched. Germline lookup yields CDR1 MNHEY and CDR2 SVGEGT. This CDR3 is CASSTIQSGGNEQFF. The CDR3 nucleotides are TGTGCCAGCAGTACCATCCAAAGCGGGGGTAATGAGCAGTTCTTC.

The rearrangement joins TRBV12-3 or TRBV12-4 to TRBJ1-1; D not certain. The CDR3 has 15 residues. V was cut by 5 bases and J by 4 bases, with 17 bases left in between. The CDR3 bases are TGTGCCAGCAGTCCCCATAAGGGTCGGGGCACTGAAGCTTTCTTT. This gives the protein CASSPHKGRGTEAFF.

This clonotype was seen repeatedly, ten times or more. The chain uses TRBV7-2 and TRBJ1-2, with D unresolved. Trimming left V 4 bases short and J 2 bases short, with 11 bases between. CDR1 and CDR2 from the germline V gene are SGHTA and FQGNSA. The CDR3 runs 14 residues. CDR3 sequence reads: CASSSPGRNYGYTF. In nucleotides, the CDR3 is TGTGCCAGCAGCTCCCCCGGACGGAACTATGGCTACACCTTC.

This clonotype has more than one count but fewer than ten. This chain uses TRBV11-2 with TRBJ2-5; 8 bases match TRBD2. V dropped 1 base and J dropped 2; count of bases not matched to a gene: 6. The CDR3 is made up of 16 amino acids. The germline CDR1 and CDR2 sequences are SGHAT and FQNNGV. The CDR3 sequence is CASSLVSGGAQETQYF. The CDR3 coding sequence is TGTGCCAGCAGCTTAGTAAGCGGGGGCGCACAAGAGACCCAGTACTTC.